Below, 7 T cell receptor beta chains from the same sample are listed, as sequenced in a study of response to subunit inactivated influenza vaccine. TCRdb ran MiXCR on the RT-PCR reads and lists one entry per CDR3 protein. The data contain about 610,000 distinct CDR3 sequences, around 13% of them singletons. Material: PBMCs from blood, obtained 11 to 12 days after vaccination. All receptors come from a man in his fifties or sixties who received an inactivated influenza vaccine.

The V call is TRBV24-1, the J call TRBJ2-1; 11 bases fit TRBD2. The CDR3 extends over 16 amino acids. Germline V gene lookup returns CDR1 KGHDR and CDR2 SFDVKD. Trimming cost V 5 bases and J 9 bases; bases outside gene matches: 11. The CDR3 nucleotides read TGTGCCACCAGTGGCCTCGGCACTAGCGGGAGTGTTGAGCAGTTCTTC. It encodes CATSGLGTSGSVEQFF.

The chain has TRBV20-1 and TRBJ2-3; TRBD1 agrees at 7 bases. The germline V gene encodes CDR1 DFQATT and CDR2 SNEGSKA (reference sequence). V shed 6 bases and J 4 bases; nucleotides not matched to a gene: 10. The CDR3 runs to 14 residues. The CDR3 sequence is CSATADRAADTQYF. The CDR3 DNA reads TGCAGTGCAACAGCTGACAGGGCTGCAGATACGCAGTATTTT.

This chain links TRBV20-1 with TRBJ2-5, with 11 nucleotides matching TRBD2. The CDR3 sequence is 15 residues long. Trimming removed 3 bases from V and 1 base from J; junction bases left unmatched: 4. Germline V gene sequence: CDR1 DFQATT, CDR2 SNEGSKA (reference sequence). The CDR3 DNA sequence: TGCAGTGCTAGGGATCTAGCGGGGGGCCAAGAGACCCAGTACTTC. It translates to CSARDLAGGQETQYF.

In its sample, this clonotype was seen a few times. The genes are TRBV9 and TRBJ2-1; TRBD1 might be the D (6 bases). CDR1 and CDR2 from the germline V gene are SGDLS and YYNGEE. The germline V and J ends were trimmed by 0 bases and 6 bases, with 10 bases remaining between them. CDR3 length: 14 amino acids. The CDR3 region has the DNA TGTGCCAGCAGCGTAGAGGCGACAGGCAATGAGCAGTTCTTC. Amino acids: CASSVEATGNEQFF.

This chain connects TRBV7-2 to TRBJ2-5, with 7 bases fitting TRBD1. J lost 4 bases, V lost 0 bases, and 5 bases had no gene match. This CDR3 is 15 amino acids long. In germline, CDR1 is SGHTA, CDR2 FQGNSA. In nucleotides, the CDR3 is TGTGCCAGCAGCTTAGCGAGCGCAGGGGGAGAGACCCAGTACTTC. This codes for CASSLASAGGETQYF.

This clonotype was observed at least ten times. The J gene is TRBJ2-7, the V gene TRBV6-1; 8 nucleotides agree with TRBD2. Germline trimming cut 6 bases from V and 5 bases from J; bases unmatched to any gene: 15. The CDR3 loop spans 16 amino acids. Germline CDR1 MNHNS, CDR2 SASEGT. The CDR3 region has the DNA TGTGCCAGCAGCGCACCCGGGGGTAGCGGGATCGACGAGCAGTACTTC. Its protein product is CASSAPGGSGIDEQYF.

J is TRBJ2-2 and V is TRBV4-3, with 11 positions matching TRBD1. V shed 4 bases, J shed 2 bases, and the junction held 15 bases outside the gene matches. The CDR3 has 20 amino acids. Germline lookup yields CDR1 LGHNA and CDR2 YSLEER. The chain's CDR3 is CASSPGKWTGGSINTGELFF. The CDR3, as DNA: TGCGCCAGCAGCCCGGGGAAATGGACAGGGGGCTCTATCAACACCGGGGAGCTGTTTTTT.